The T cell receptor beta chain described here comes from a study of T cells expressing NK-cell markers. Study background: The TCR beta repertoires originated in sorted CD3+CD56+NKG2C+, CD3+CD56+NKG2C- and CD3+CD56-NKG2C+ T cells. The study sequenced eight donors, seven HCMV-seropositive and one seronegative.

Concerning this clonotype itself: Its cognate antigen is unknown.

Libraries used 5'RACE template switching adding universal primer site and UMIs. TCRdb reprocessed the 5' RACE reads, keeping one entry per CDR3 protein, no DNA. In total, the table holds about 550,000 distinct CDR3 sequences. Study-level points and caveats: For about 6 donors, the dominant NKG2C+ clonotypes made up roughly 1.0-7.0% of their CD8+ T cells.

Per germline, CDR1 SGHDT and CDR2 YYEEEE. The CDR3 loop spans 17 amino acids. The V and J genes are TRBV5-6 and TRBJ2-2; TCRdb names TRBD2, which stays unverified in the absence of DNA. This clonotype was sampled from a man aged 18 to 29 in good health. Sample: blood T cells: a sorted CD56 or NKG2C T cell subset, CD4+ or CD8+ T cells, or bulk PBMC T cells (not recorded which). The CDR3 reads CASSAIGLAENTGELFF.